This TCR beta chain was recovered during a study of T cell changes during pregnancy in multiple sclerosis (dated by TCRdb to about 2019). At the level of the whole study: In women with multiple sclerosis, the researchers looked at how the T cell repertoire shifted as pregnancy progressed.

Libraries were made using the immunoSEQ multiplex PCR assay. TCRdb retrieved this table from immuneACCESS and kept in-frame rearrangements only. Not all clones are present; in checked studies, unresolved V genes account for under half, and no reason is known for the remainder. In this sample the table shows fewer than 40,000 clones, roughly nine tenths of which occur a single time. The leading ten clones occupy 5% to 6% of the sample. CDR3 length: 15 amino acids, cysteine to phenylalanine. Only the CDR3 region is kept as DNA, spanning 45 bases read in frame from base 1. The germline V gene (reference sequence) gives CDR1 as SEHNR and CDR2 as FQNEAQ. The V and J ends are trimmed by 6 bases and 0 bases, leaving 12 bases between them. In its sample, this clone was seen a few times. The clone's antigen remains unknown. No base qualities exist here, and no much larger clone lies one base off it.

Sequencing used CD8+ T cells from peripheral blood mononuclear cells, obtained in the first trimester of pregnancy. The TCR originated in a female donor with multiple sclerosis, enrolled in a pregnancy study. The V and J genes are TRBV7-9 and TRBJ2-1; the D gene is unclear. The CDR3 has the sequence CASSQLRSSYNEQFF. The sequenced DNA is TGTGCCAGCAGTCAACTGAGAAGCTCCTACAATGAGCAGTTCTTC.